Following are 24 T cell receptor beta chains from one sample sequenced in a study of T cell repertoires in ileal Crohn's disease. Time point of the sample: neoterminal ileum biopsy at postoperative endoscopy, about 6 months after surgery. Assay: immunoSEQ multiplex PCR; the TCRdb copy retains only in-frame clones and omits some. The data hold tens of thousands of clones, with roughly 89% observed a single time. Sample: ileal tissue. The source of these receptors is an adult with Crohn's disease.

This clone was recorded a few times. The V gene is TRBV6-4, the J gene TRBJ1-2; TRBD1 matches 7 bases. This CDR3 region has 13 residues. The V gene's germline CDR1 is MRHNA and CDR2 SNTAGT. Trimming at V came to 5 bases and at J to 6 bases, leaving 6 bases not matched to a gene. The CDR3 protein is CASSPTGFHGYTF. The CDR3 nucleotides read TGTGCCAGCAGTCCGACAGGGTTCCATGGCTACACCTTC.

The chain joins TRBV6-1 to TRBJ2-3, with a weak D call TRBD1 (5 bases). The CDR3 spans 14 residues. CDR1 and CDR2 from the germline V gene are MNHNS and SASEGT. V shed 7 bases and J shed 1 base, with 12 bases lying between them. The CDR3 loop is CASIPGRGTDTQYF. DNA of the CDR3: TGTGCCAGCATCCCAGGCAGGGGCACAGATACGCAGTATTTT.

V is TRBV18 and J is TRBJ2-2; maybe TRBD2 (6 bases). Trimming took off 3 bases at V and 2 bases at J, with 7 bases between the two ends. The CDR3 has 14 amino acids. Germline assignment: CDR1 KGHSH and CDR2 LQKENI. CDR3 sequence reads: CASSPGGNTGELFF. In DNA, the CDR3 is TGTGCCAGCTCACCGGGGGGAAACACCGGGGAGCTGTTTTTT.

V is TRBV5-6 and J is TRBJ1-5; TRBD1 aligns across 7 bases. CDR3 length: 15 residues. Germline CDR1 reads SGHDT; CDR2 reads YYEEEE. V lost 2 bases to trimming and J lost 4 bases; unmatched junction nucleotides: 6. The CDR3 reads CASSFLTGRNQPQHF. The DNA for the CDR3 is TGTGCCAGCAGCTTTTTGACAGGGAGGAATCAGCCCCAGCATTTT.

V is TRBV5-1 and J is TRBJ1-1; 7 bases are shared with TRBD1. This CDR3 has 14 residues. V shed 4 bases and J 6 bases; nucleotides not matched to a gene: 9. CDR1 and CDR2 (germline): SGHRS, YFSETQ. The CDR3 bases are TGCGCCAGCAGCACCGAACAGGGGAGCGCTGAAGCTTTCTTT. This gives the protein CASSTEQGSAEAFF.

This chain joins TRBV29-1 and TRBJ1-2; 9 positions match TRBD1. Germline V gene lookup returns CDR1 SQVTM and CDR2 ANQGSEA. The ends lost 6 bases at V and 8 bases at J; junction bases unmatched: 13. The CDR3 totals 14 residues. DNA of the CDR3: TGCAGCGTACCGGGACAGGGTTATTTAACGGGCTACACCTTC. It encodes CSVPGQGYLTGYTF.

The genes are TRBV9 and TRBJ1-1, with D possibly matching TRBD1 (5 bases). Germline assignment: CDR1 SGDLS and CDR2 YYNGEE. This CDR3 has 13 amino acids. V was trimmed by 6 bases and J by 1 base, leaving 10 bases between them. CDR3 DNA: TGTGCCAGCAACCTTGGGGCGAACACTGAAGCTTTCTTT. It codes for CASNLGANTEAFF.

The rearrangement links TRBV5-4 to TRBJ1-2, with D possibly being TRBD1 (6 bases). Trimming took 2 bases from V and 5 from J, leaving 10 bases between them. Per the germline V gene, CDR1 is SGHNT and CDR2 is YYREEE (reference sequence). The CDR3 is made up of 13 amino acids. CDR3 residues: CASSLTGQYGYTF. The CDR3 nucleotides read TGTGCCAGCAGCTTAACTGGACAGTATGGCTACACCTTC.

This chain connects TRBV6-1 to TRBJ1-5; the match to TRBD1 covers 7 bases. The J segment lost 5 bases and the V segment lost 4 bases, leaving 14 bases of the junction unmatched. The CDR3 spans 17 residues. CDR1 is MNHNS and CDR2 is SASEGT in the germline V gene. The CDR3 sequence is CASSGLAWDSHYQPQHF. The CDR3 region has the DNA TGTGCCAGCAGTGGTTTAGCCTGGGACAGCCATTATCAGCCCCAGCATTTT.

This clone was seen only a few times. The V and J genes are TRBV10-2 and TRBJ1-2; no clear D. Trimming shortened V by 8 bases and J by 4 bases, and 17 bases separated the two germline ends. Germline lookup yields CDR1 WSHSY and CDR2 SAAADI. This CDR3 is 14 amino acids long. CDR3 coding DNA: TGCGCCAGCTCAGGACTTAAATCGGCCTATGGCTACACCTTC. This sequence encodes CASSGLKSAYGYTF.

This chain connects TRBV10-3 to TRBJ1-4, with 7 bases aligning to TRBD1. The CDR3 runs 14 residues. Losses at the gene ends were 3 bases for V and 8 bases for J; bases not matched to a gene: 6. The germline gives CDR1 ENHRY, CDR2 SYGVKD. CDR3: CAISERQGAEKLFF. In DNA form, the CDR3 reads TGTGCCATCAGTGAAAGACAGGGAGCAGAAAAACTGTTTTTT.

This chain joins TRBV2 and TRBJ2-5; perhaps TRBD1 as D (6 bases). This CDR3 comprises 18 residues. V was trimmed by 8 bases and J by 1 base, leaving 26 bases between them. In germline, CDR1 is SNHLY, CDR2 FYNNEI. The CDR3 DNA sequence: TGTGCCAGCGTCGAAGATGGTGATGGAGACAGGTTCCAAGAGACCCAGTACTTC. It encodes CASVEDGDGDRFQETQYF. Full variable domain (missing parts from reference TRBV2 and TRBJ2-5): EPEVTQTPSHQVTQMGQEVILRCVPISNHLYFYWYRQILGQKVEFLVSFYNNEISEKSEIFDDQFSVERPDGSNFTLKIRSTKLEDSAMYFCASVEDGDGDRFQETQYFGPGTRLLVL.

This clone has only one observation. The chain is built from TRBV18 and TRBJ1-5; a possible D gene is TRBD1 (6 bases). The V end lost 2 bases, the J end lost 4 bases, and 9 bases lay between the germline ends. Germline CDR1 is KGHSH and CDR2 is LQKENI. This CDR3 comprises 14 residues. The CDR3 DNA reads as TGTGCCAGCTCACCATACAGGGATAATCAGCCCCAGCATTTT. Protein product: CASSPYRDNQPQHF.

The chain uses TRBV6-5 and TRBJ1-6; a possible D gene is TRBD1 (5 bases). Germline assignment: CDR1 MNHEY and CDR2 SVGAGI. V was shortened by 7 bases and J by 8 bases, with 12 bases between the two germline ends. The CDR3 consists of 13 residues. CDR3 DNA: TGTGCCAGCACCAATTGGGGGGATTCACCCCTCCACTTT. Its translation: CASTNWGDSPLHF.

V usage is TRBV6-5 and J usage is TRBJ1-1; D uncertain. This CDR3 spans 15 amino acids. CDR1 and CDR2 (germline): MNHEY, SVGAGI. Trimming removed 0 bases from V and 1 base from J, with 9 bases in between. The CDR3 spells CASSYSWTENTEAFF. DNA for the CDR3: TGTGCCAGCAGTTACTCGTGGACTGAGAACACTGAAGCTTTCTTT.

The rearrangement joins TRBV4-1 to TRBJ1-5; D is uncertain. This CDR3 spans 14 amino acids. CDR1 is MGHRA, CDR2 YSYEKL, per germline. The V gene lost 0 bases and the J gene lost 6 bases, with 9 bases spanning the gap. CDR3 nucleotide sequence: TGCGCCAGCAGCCAAGATTACATCCCTCAGCCCCAGCATTTT. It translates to CASSQDYIPQPQHF.

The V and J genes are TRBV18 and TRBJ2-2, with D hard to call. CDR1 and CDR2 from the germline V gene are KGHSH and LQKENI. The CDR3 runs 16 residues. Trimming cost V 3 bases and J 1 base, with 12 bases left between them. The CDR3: CASSPSQPMNTGELFF. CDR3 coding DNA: TGTGCCAGCTCACCGTCACAGCCGATGAACACCGGGGAGCTGTTTTTT.

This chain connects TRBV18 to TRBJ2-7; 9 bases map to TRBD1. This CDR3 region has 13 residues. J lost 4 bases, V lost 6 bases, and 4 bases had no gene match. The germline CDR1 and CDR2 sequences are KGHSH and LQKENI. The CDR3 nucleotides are TGTGCCAGCTCGGACAGGGGCACATACGAGCAGTACTTC. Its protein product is CASSDRGTYEQYF.

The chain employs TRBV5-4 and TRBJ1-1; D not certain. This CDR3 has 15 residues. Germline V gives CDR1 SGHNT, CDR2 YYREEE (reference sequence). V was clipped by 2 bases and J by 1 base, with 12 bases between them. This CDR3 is CASSFGELQNTEAFF. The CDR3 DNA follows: TGTGCCAGCAGCTTCGGGGAGCTTCAGAACACTGAAGCTTTCTTT. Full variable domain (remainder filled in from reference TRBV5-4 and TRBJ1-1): ETGVTQSPTHLIKTRGQQVTLRCSSQSGHNTVSWYQQALGQGPQFIFQYYREEENGRGNFPPRFSGLQFPNYSSELNVNALELDDSALYLCASSFGELQNTEAFFGQGTRLTVV.

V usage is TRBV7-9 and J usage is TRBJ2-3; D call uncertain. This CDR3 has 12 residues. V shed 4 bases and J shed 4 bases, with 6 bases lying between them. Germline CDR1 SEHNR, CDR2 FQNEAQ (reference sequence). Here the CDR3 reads CASSSEADTQYF. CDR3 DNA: TGTGCCAGCAGCTCCGAGGCAGATACGCAGTATTTT.

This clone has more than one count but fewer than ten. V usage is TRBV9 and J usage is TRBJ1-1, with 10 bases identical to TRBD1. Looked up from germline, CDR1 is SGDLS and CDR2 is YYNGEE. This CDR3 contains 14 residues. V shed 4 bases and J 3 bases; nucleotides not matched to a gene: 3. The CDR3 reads CASSKGQGYTEAFF. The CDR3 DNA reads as TGTGCCAGCAGCAAGGGACAGGGGTACACTGAAGCTTTCTTT.

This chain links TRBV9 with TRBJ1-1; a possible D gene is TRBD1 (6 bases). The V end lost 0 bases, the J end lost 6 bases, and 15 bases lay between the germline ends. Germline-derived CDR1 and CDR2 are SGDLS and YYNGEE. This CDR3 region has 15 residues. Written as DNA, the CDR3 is TGTGCCAGCAGCGTAGAACAGGGCCCTACCGCTGAAGCTTTCTTT. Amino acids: CASSVEQGPTAEAFF.

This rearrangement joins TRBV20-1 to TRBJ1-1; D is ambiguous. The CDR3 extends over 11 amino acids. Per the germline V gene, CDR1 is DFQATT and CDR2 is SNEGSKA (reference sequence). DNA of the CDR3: TGCAGCACTACGGCGAACACTGAAGCTTTCTTT. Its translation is CSTTANTEAFF.

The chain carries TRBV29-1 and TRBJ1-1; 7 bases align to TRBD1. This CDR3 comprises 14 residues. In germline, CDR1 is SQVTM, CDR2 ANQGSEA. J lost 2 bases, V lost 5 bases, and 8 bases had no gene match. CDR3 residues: CSVIAGQSNTEAFF. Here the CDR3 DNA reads TGCAGCGTTATAGCGGGACAGTCAAACACTGAAGCTTTCTTT.